This TCR beta chain was captured in a study of T-cell memory formation after mild COVID-19. Background on the study: Clusters of TCRs were largely donor specific. Study-level findings and limits: Clones which contracted sat mainly in CM and EM if CD4+, and in EMRA if CD8+. The finding that pre-infection memory included some responding clones suggested that cross-reactive memory joined.

From 5'RACE with constant-segment primers came TCR alpha and TCR beta cDNA libraries that carried sample barcodes and UMIs. MiXCR was run by TCRdb on the 5' RACE reads, yielding one entry per CDR3 protein. Of fewer than 550,000 distinct CDR3 sequences listed, roughly 20% are singletons. Comments on this clonotype: Its antigen is not known.

V lost 4 bases and J lost 6, with 16 bases in between. Germline V lookup: CDR1 LNHDA, CDR2 SQIVND (reference sequence). The CDR3 extends over 14 amino acids. The sequencing input was PBMCs or a T cell subset sorted from them (not recorded which). The receptor was isolated from an adult woman who had mild COVID-19 (a few samples of this study predate the infection). Cell type and time point are not known. This rearrangement joins TRBV19 to TRBJ2-7, with a weak D call TRBD1 (6 bases). This CDR3 is CASSTAGVIAEQYF. The CDR3, as DNA: TGTGCCAGTAGTACCGCAGGGGTCATCGCCGAGCAGTACTTC.